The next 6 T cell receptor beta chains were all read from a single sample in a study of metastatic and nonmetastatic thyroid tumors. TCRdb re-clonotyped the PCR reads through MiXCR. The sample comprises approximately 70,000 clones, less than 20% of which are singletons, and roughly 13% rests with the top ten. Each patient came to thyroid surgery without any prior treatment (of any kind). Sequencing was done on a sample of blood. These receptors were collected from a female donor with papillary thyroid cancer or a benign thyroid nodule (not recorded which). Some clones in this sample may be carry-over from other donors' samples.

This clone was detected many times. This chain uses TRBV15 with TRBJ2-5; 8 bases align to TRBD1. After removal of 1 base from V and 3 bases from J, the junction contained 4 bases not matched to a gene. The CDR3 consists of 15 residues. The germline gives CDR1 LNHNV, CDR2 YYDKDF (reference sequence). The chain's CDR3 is CATSRAGQGEETQYF. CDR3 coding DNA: TGTGCCACCAGCAGAGCCGGACAGGGTGAAGAGACCCAGTACTTC.

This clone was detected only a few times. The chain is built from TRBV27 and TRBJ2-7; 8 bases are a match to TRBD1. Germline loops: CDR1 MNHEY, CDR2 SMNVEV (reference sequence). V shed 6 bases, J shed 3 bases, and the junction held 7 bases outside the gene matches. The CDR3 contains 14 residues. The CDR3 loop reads CASSLDRASYEQYF. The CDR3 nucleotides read TGTGCCAGCAGCCTGGACAGGGCAAGCTACGAGCAGTACTTC.

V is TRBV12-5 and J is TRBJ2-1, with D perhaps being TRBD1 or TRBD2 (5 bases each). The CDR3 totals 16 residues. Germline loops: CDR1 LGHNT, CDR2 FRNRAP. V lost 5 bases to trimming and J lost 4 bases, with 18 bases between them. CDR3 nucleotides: TGTGCTAGTGGTCCGCCGCCCGGGACGTTTTACAATGAGCAGTTCTTC. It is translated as CASGPPPGTFYNEQFF.

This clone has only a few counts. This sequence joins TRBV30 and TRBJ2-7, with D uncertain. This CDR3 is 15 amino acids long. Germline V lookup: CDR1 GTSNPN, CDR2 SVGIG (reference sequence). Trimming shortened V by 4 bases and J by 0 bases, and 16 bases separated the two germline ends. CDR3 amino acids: CAWTLSADTSYEQYF. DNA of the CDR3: TGTGCCTGGACCCTATCCGCAGACACCTCCTACGAGCAGTACTTC.

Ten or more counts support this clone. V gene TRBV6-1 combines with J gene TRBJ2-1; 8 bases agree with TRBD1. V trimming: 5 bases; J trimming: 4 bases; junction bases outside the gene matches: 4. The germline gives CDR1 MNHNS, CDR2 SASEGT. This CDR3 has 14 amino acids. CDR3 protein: CASSTGQVYNEQFF. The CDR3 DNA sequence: TGTGCCAGCAGTACGGGACAGGTTTACAATGAGCAGTTCTTC.

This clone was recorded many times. CDR3 coding DNA: TGTGCCAGCAGCTACGGGACAGGGGGTTGGGAGCAGTACTTC. Amino acids: CASSYGTGGWEQYF. The chain uses TRBV27 and TRBJ2-7; 11 bases map to TRBD1. The trim removed 6 bases at V and 7 bases at J, leaving 8 bases unmatched. The CDR3 length is 14 residues. Germline V gene lookup returns CDR1 MNHEY and CDR2 SMNVEV (reference sequence).